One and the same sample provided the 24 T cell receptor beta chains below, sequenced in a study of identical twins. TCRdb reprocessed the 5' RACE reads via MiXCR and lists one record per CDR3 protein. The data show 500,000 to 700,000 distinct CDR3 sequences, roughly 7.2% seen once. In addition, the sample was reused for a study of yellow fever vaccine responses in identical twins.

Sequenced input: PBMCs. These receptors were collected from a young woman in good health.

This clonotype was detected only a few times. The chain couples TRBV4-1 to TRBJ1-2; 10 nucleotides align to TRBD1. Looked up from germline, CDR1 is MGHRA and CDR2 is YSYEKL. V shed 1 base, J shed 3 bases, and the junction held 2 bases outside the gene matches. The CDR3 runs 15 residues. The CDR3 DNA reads TGCGCCAGCAGCCAAGTTGGGACAGGGGACTATGGCTACACCTTC. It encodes CASSQVGTGDYGYTF.

CDR3 amino acids: CASSHRLAGWQETQYF. The CDR3, as DNA: TGTGCCAGCAGCCATCGATTAGCGGGGTGGCAAGAGACCCAGTACTTC. The chain links TRBV7-9 to TRBJ2-5; 8 bases map to TRBD2. Germline assignment: CDR1 SEHNR and CDR2 FQNEAQ (reference sequence). J was trimmed by 2 bases and V by 5 bases; bases with no gene match: 10. The CDR3 runs to 16 residues.

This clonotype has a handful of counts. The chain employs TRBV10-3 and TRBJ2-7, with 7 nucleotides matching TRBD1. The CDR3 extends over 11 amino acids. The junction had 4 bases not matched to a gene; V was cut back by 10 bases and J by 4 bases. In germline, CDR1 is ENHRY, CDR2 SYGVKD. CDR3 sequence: CATSTGYEQYV. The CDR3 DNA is TGTGCCACCTCGACAGGGTACGAGCAGTACGTC.

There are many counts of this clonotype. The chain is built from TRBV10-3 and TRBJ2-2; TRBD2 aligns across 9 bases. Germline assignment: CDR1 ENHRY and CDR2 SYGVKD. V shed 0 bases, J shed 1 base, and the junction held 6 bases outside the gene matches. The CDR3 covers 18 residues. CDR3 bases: TGTGCCATCAGTGAGTCACCTAGCGGGACTGGGAACACCGGGGAGCTGTTTTTT. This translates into CAISESPSGTGNTGELFF.

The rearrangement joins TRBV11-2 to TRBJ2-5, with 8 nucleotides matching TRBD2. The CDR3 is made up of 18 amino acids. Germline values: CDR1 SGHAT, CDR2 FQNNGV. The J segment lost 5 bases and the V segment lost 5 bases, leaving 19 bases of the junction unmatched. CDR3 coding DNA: TGTGCCAGCAGCCAGCCTCTAAGCGGGAGTCTATCCTTGGAGACCCAGTACTTC. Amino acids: CASSQPLSGSLSLETQYF.

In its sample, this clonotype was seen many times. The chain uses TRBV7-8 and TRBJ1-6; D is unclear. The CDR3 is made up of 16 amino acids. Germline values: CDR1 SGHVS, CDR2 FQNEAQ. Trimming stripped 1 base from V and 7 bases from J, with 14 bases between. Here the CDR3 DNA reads TGTGCCAGCAGCTTAGTTGGAGGGATGAAGAATTCACCCCTCCACTTT. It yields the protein CASSLVGGMKNSPLHF.

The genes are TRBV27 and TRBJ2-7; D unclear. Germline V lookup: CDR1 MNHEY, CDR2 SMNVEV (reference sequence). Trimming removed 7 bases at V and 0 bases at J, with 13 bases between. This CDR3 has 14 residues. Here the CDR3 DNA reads TGTGCCAGCAAGGGAACAGTGAGCTCCTACGAGCAGTACGTC. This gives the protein CASKGTVSSYEQYV.

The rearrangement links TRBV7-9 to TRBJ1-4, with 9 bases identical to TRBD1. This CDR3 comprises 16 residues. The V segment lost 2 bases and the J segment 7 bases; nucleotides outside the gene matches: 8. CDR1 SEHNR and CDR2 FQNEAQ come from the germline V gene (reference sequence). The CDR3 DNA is TGTGCCAGCAGCTTAAAACCGACAGGGGGAAGTGAAAAACTGTTTTTT. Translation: CASSLKPTGGSEKLFF.

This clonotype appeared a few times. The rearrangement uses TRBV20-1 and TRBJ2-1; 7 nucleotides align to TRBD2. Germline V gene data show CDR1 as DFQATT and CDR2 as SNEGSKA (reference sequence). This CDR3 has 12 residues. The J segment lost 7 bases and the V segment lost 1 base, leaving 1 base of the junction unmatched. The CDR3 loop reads CSARVGGNEQFF. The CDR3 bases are TGCAGTGCTAGAGTCGGGGGGAATGAGCAGTTCTTC.

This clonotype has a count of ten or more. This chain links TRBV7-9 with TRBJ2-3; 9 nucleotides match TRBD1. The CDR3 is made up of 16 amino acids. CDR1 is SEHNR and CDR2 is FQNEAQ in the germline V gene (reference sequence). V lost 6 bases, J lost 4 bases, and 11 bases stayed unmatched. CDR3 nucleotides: TGTGCCAGCAGTTCTCGACAGGGGGTGTTTGCAGATACGCAGTATTTT. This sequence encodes CASSSRQGVFADTQYF.

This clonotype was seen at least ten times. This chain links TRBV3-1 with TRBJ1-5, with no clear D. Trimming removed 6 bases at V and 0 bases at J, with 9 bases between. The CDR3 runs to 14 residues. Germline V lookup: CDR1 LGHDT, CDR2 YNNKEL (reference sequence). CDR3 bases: TGTGCCAGCAGTTCGGATTATAGCAATCAGCCCCAGCATTTT. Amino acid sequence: CASSSDYSNQPQHF.

CDR3 sequence: CASTLGDRTTANTGELFF. CDR3 nucleotides: TGTGCCAGCACCCTGGGAGACAGGACTACCGCGAACACCGGGGAGCTGTTTTTT. The chain has TRBV5-6 and TRBJ2-2, with D perhaps given as TRBD1 or TRBD2 (6 bases each). Trimming pared 6 bases from V and 0 bases from J, leaving 21 bases between. Germline CDR1 reads SGHDT; CDR2 reads YYEEEE. The CDR3 is made up of 18 amino acids.

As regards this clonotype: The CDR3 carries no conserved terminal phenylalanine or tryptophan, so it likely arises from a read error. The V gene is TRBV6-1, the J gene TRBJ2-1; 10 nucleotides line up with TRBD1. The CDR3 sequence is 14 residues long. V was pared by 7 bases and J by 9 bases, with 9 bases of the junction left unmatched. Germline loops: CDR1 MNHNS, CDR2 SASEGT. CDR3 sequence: CASTERTGGTEQFY. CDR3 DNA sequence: TGTGCCAGCACCGAGCGGACAGGGGGTACTGAGCAGTTCTAC.

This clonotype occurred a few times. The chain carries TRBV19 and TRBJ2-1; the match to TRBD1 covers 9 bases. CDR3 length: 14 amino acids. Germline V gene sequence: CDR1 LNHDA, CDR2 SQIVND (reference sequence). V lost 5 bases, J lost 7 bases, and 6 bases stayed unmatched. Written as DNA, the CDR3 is TGTGCCAGTAGTCTAGGGACAGGGACGAATGAGCAGTTCTTC. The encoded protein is CASSLGTGTNEQFF.

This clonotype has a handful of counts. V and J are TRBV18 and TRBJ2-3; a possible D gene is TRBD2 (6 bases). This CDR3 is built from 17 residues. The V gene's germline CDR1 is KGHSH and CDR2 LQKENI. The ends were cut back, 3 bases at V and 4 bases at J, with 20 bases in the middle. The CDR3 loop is CASSPYLGPGSPDTQYF. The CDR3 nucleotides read TGTGCCAGCTCACCCTACTTAGGGCCCGGGAGTCCAGATACGCAGTATTTT.

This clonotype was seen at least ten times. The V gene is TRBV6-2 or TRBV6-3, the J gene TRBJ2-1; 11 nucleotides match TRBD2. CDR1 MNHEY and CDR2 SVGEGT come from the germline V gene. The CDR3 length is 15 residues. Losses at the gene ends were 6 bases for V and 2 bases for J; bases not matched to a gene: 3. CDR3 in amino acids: CASSRLAGPYNEQFF. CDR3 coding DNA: TGTGCCAGCAGCAGACTAGCGGGACCCTACAATGAGCAGTTCTTC.

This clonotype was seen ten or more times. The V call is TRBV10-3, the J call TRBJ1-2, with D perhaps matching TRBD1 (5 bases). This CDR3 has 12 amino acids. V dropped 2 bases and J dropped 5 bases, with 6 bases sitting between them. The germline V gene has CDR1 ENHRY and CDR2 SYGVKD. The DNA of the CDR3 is TGTGCCATCAGTGAGGGGGGATATGGCTACACCTTC. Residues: CAISEGGYGYTF.

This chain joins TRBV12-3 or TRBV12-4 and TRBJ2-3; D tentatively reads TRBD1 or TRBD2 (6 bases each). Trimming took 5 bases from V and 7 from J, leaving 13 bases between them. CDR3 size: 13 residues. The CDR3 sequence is CASSPAGQNTQYF. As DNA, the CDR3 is TGTGCCAGCAGTCCCGCGGGACAAAATACGCAGTATTTT.

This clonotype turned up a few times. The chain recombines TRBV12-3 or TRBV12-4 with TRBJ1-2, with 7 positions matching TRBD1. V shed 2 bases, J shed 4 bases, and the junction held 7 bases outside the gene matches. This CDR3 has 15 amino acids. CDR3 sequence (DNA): TGTGCCAGCAGTTTACTGGGACAGCCTTCCTATGGCTACACCTTC. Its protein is CASSLLGQPSYGYTF.

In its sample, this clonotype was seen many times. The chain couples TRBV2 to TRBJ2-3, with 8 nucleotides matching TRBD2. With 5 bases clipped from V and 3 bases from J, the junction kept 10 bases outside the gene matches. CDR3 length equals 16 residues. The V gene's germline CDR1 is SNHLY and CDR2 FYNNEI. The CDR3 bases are TGTGCCAGCAGTCGGGAAGCGGGGGCGAGGACAGATACGCAGTATTTT. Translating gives CASSREAGARTDTQYF.

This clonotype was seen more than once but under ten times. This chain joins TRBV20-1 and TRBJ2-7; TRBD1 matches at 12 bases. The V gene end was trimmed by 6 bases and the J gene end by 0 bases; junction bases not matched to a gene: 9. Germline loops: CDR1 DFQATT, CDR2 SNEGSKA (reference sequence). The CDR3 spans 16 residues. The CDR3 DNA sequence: TGCAGTGCCCGAGGGACAGGGGGCCAGAACTCCTACGAGCAGTACGTC. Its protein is CSARGTGGQNSYEQYV.

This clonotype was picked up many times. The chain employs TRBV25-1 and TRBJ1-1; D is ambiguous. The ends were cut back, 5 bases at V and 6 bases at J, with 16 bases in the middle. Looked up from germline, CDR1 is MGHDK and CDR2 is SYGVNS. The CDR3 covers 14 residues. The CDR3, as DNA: TGTGCCAGCAGTTACCTTAAGGCCGGCGCTGAAGCTTTCTTT. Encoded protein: CASSYLKAGAEAFF.

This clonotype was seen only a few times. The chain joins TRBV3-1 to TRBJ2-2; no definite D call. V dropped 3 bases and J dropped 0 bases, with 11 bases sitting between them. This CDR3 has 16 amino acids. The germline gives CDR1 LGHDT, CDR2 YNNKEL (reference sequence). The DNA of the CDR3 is TGTGCCAGCAGCCACCCCATCCACTCGAACACCGGGGAGCTGTTTTTT. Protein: CASSHPIHSNTGELFF.

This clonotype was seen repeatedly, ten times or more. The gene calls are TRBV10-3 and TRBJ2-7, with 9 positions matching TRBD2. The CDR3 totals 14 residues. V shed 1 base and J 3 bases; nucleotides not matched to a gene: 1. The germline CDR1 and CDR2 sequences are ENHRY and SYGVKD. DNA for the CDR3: TGTGCCATCAGTGAGTATAGCGGGAGCTACGAGCAGTACTTC. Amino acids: CAISEYSGSYEQYF.